This TCR beta chain comes out of a study of T cells after yellow fever vaccination. Whole-study context: Fractions of limited cellularity were prepared by means of SMART-Seq v4 Ultra Low Input.

This CDR3 is 13 amino acids long. Per the germline V gene, CDR1 is PRHDT and CDR2 is FYEKMQ (reference sequence). V lost 5 bases to trimming and J lost 3 bases, with 11 bases between them. Universal primer sites and UMIs were introduced during 5'RACE template-switching synthesis of TCR cDNA. Via MiXCR, TCRdb re-called the 5' RACE reads, giving one row per CDR3 protein. The table records some 350,000 distinct CDR3 sequences, 8.5% to 9% of them present only once. This clonotype was detected only a few times. This sequence was found in a man aged 18 to 29 who received the YFV17D yellow fever vaccine. The chain carries TRBV13 and TRBJ2-7; D is uncertain. This specimen consisted of PBMCs, obtained on the day of the first yellow fever vaccination. DNA of the CDR3: TGTGCCAGCAGCAGGCTAGGGTACTACGAGCAGTACTTC. The encoded protein is CASSRLGYYEQYF.